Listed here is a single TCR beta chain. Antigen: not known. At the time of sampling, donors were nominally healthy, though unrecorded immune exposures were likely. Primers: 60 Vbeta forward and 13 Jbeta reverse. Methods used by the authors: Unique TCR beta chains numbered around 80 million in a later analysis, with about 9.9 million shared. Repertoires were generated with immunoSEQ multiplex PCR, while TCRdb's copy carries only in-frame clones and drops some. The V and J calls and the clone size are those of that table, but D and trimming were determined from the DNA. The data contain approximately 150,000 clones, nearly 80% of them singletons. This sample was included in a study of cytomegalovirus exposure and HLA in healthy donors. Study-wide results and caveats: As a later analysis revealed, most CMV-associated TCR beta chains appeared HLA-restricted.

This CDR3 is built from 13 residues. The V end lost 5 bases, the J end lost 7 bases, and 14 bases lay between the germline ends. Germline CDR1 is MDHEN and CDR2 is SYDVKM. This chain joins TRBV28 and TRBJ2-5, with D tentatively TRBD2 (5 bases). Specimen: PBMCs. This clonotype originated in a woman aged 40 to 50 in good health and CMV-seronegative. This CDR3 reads CASSSGLHGTQYF. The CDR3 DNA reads TGTGCCAGCAGTAGCGGACTGCACGGGACCCAGTACTTC.